This entry lists 21 T cell receptor beta chains sequenced from one sample in a study of cytomegalovirus exposure and HLA in healthy donors. PCR involved 60 Vbeta and 13 Jbeta primers. Method: immunoSEQ multiplex PCR; TCRdb's copy keeps in-frame clones and lacks some. This table holds hundreds of thousands of clones, over 60% found once. The sample consisted of PBMCs. These receptors came from a man aged 18 to 30 in good health and CMV-seronegative.

The chain has TRBV5-6 and TRBJ2-7; the match to TRBD2 covers 7 bases. Germline values: CDR1 SGHDT, CDR2 YYEEEE. This CDR3 contains 14 residues. Trimming cost V 4 bases and J 7 bases; bases outside gene matches: 11. DNA of the CDR3: TGTGCCAGCAGCATGGGAGGCGGGAGTGGGGAGCAGTACTTC. This sequence encodes CASSMGGGSGEQYF.

V usage is TRBV11-2 and J usage is TRBJ1-2; D gene uncertain. Between the trimmed V and J ends, which lost 0 bases and 6 bases, there was a span of 5 bases. The germline V gene encodes CDR1 SGHAT and CDR2 FQNNGV. The CDR3 totals 12 residues. CDR3 in amino acids: CASSLEGDGYTF. The CDR3 bases are TGTGCCAGCAGCTTAGAGGGCGATGGCTACACCTTC.

This chain links TRBV27 with TRBJ1-2, with 9 bases aligning to TRBD1. The length of the CDR3 is 15 residues. The V and J ends lost 6 bases and 2 bases, in that order; junction bases with no gene match: 7. In germline, CDR1 is MNHEY, CDR2 SMNVEV (reference sequence). The CDR3 DNA sequence: TGTGCCAGCAGATCCCGGGACAGGGACAACTATGGCTACACCTTC. It yields the protein CASRSRDRDNYGYTF.

The chain has TRBV30 and TRBJ2-7, with 13 bases aligning to TRBD2. The CDR3 loop spans 18 amino acids. Germline-derived CDR1 and CDR2 are GTSNPN and SVGIG (reference sequence). V trimming: 0 bases; J trimming: 5 bases; junction bases outside the gene matches: 13. CDR3: CAWSVFLTSGRAENEQYF. The CDR3 coding sequence is TGTGCCTGGAGTGTTTTCCTCACTAGCGGGAGGGCCGAAAACGAGCAGTACTTC.

CDR3 DNA sequence: TGTGCCAGCAGTGACCGGGACAGGGCTCTCGAGCAGTACTTC. Translating gives CASSDRDRALEQYF. The J gene is TRBJ2-7, the V gene TRBV6-1, with 9 nucleotides matching TRBD1. The CDR3 is 14 amino acids. CDR1 is MNHNS and CDR2 is SASEGT in the germline V gene. V gave up 3 bases and J gave up 6 bases; unmatched junction bases: 6.

J is TRBJ1-3 and V is TRBV9; D gene ambiguous. The CDR3 covers 14 residues. The germline V and J ends were trimmed by 1 base and 2 bases, with 7 bases remaining between them. Germline loops: CDR1 SGDLS, CDR2 YYNGEE. The CDR3 bases are TGTGCCAGCAGCGTATCAGATACTGGAAACACCATATATTTT. Protein product: CASSVSDTGNTIYF.

This clone has a handful of counts. The chain carries TRBV5-1 and TRBJ2-5; the match to TRBD1 covers 9 bases. Looked up from germline, CDR1 is SGHRS and CDR2 is YFSETQ. V was pared by 2 bases and J by 5 bases, with 10 bases of the junction left unmatched. The CDR3 loop spans 16 amino acids. The CDR3 loop reads CASSFRDRGRLETQYF. DNA of the CDR3: TGCGCCAGCAGCTTCCGAGACAGGGGGAGGTTGGAGACCCAGTACTTC.

This clone was detected only once. The rearrangement joins TRBV5-4 to TRBJ2-7; D might be TRBD1 (5 bases). This CDR3 is 15 amino acids long. Germline lookup yields CDR1 SGHNT and CDR2 YYREEE (reference sequence). V lost 2 bases and J 2 bases, leaving 14 bases between the germline ends. The CDR3 sequence: CASSLGVGDTYEQYF. CDR3 DNA: TGTGCCAGCAGCTTAGGGGTAGGGGATACCTACGAGCAGTACTTC.

This clone was found a few times. At one of its ends the junction is not consistent with the germline gene, which may arise from a read error. The chain is built from TRBV14 and TRBJ2-1; the D gene is possibly TRBD2 (6 bases). The CDR3 length is 14 residues. The germline V gene encodes CDR1 SGHDN and CDR2 FVKESK. The CDR3 DNA reads as TGTGCCAGCGGTTCGGGAGATACTTACAATGCGCAGTTCTTC. Protein product: CASGSGDTYNAQFF.

This clone was seen only a few times. The chain couples TRBV6-1 to TRBJ1-2; D is possibly TRBD1 (6 bases). Per germline, CDR1 MNHNS and CDR2 SASEGT. The CDR3 has 14 amino acids. The V gene lost 6 bases and the J gene lost 0 bases, with 11 bases spanning the gap. In nucleotides, the CDR3 is TGTGCCAGCAGCCGGGACAATACTAACTATGGCTACACCTTC. It translates to CASSRDNTNYGYTF.

In its sample, this clone was seen once. The chain uses TRBV11-3 and TRBJ2-1, with 10 bases aligning to TRBD2. Per the germline V gene, CDR1 is SGHNT and CDR2 is YENEEA. The CDR3 has 14 residues. V lost 4 bases, J lost 10 bases, and 7 bases stayed unmatched. CDR3 sequence (DNA): TGTGCCAGCAGCTCCGGGACTAGCGCTAAGGAGCAGTTCTTC. It codes for CASSSGTSAKEQFF. Based on the CDR3 plus reference TRBV11-3 and TRBJ2-1, the full variable domain is EAGVVQSPRYKIIEKKQPVAFWCNPISGHNTLYWYLQNLGQGPELLIRYENEEAVDDSQLPKDRFSAERLKGVDSTLKIQPAELGDSAVYLCASSSGTSAKEQFFGPGTRLTVL.

The chain joins TRBV5-1 to TRBJ1-1; possibly TRBD1 for D (6 bases). The V gene's germline CDR1 is SGHRS and CDR2 YFSETQ. V lost 1 base and J 3 bases, leaving 13 bases between the germline ends. This CDR3 is 15 amino acids long. CDR3 in amino acids: CASSLYQGTDTEAFF. DNA of the CDR3: TGCGCCAGCAGCTTGTACCAGGGGACCGACACTGAAGCTTTCTTT.

The chain employs TRBV19 and TRBJ1-2; 9 bases are shared with TRBD1. Losses at the gene ends were 6 bases for V and 6 bases for J; bases not matched to a gene: 8. The CDR3 extends over 14 amino acids. Germline V lookup: CDR1 LNHDA, CDR2 SQIVND (reference sequence). In DNA, the CDR3 is TGTGCCAGTAGCAAGGGACAGGGAGTGAATGGCTACACCTTC. It codes for CASSKGQGVNGYTF.

The rearrangement joins TRBV6-4 to TRBJ2-7; D perhaps matches TRBD1 (5 bases). Between the trimmed V and J ends, which lost 2 bases and 2 bases, there was a span of 10 bases. Looked up from germline, CDR1 is MRHNA and CDR2 is SNTAGT. The CDR3 extends over 14 amino acids. CDR3 bases: TGTGCCAGCAGTGACGCCGACAGAGCCTACGAGCAGTACTTC. As protein: CASSDADRAYEQYF.

The V and J genes are TRBV2 and TRBJ2-1, with unresolved D. With 7 bases removed from V and 0 bases from J, the gap between germline ends came to 10 bases. CDR1 is SNHLY, CDR2 FYNNEI, per germline. The CDR3 runs to 14 residues. The CDR3 DNA follows: TGTGCCAGCAAACTTCTAGTCTCCTACAATGAGCAGTTCTTC. Its translation is CASKLLVSYNEQFF.

The chain carries TRBV7-9 and TRBJ1-2; D is possibly TRBD1 (5 bases). The germline gives CDR1 SEHNR, CDR2 FQNEAQ (reference sequence). CDR3 size: 13 residues. The CDR3 region has the DNA TGTTCCATCCCCTGGGAGGGGCCCTATGGCTACACCTTC. Its translation is CSIPWEGPYGYTF.

CDR3 bases: TGTGCCATCAGGGAGGGACAGAACTACGAGCAGTACTTC. Protein sequence: CAIREGQNYEQYF. V and J are TRBV10-3 and TRBJ2-5, with D maybe TRBD1 (7 bases). The last part of the DNA fits TRBJ2-7 better; the J call may be wrong. There are 13 residues in the CDR3. From germline, CDR1 is ENHRY and CDR2 SYGVKD.

As to this clone: This sample also contains other DNA sequences that code for the same CDR3. The chain couples TRBV12-5 to TRBJ1-1; no firm D call. The length of the CDR3 is 13 residues. The V gene's germline CDR1 is LGHNT and CDR2 FRNRAP. V gave up 9 bases and J gave up 0 bases, with 11 bases separating them. Written as DNA, the CDR3 is TGTGCTAGCGCGAGCCCTTTGAACACTGAAGCTTTCTTT. It codes for CASASPLNTEAFF.

The chain employs TRBV27 and TRBJ2-7, with D tentatively TRBD2 (5 bases). The CDR3 is 19 residues long. CDR1 is MNHEY, CDR2 SMNVEV, per germline (reference sequence). V was shortened by 3 bases and J by 2 bases, with 26 bases between the two germline ends. CDR3 protein: CASSFQAPLLGGRPYEQYF. Here the CDR3 DNA reads TGTGCCAGCAGTTTCCAAGCCCCGCTGTTGGGCGGGCGACCCTACGAGCAGTACTTC.

V gene TRBV5-1 combines with J gene TRBJ1-1, with TRBD1 as a possible D gene (5 bases). The V end lost 4 bases, the J end lost 5 bases, and 21 bases lay between the germline ends. Germline V gives CDR1 SGHRS, CDR2 YFSETQ. The CDR3 spans 16 residues. CDR3: CASSPWSQGDRTEAFF. The DNA for the CDR3 is TGCGCCAGCAGCCCATGGTCCCAGGGCGATAGAACTGAAGCTTTCTTT.

The chain couples TRBV9 to TRBJ2-7; 9 bases agree with TRBD1. In germline, CDR1 is SGDLS, CDR2 YYNGEE. The CDR3 runs 14 residues. The V segment lost 4 bases and the J segment 5 bases; nucleotides outside the gene matches: 7. The CDR3 region has the DNA TGTGCCAGCAGCCCCTGGACAGGGGTAAACGAGCAGTACTTC. It codes for CASSPWTGVNEQYF.